The subject of this entry is one T cell receptor beta chain. The length of the CDR3 is 13 residues. Trimming took 2 bases from V and 6 from J, leaving 7 bases between them. Germline CDR1 reads SGHVT; CDR2 reads SQSDAQ. Profiled with immunoSEQ multiplex PCR; TCRdb holds only in-frame clones, not every one. The table shows about 61,000 clones, with about 91% occurring only once. The sample belongs to a study of OX40 agonist ivuxolimab in advanced cancers. Study-level background: Participants could have had prior anti-PD-1, anti-PD-L1 or anti-CTLA-4 therapy, and less than 45% had some.

The specimen comprised CD4+ or CD8+ T cells sorted from blood, sampled in a trial of the OX40 agonist ivuxolimab. The rearrangement joins TRBV7-4 to TRBJ2-2; no firm D call. The TCR originated in an adult with an advanced solid tumor such as melanoma, head and neck, liver or kidney cancer. CDR3 region: CASSLLGAGELFF. The CDR3 nucleotides are TGTGCCAGCAGCTTACTAGGTGCCGGGGAGCTGTTTTTT.